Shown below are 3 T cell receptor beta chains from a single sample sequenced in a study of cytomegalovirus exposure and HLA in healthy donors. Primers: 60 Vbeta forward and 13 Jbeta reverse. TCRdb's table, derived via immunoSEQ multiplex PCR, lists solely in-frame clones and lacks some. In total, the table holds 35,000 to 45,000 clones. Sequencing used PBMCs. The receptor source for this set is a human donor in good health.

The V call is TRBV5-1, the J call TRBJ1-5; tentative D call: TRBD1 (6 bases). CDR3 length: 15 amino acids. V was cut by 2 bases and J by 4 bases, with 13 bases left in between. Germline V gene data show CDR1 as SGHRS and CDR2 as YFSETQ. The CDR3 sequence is CASSLHGTTNQPQHF. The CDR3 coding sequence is TGCGCCAGCAGCTTACACGGGACAACAAATCAGCCCCAGCATTTT.

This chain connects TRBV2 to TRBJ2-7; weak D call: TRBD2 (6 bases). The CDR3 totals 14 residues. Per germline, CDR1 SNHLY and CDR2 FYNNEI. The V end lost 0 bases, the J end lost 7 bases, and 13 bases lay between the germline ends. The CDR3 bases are TGTGCCAGCAGTGAAGCGCTAGCGACGGAAGAGCAGTACTTC. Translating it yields CASSEALATEEQYF. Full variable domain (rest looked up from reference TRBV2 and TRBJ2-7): EPEVTQTPSHQVTQMGQEVILRCVPISNHLYFYWYRQILGQKVEFLVSFYNNEISEKSEIFDDQFSVERPDGSNFTLKIRSTKLEDSAMYFCASSEALATEEQYFGPGTRLTVT.

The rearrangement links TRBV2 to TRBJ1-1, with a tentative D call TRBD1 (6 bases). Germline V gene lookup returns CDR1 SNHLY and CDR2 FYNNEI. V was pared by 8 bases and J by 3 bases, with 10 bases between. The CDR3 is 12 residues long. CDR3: CASSRGDTEAFF. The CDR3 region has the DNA TGTGCCAGCTCCAGGGGAGACACTGAAGCTTTCTTT.